This TCR beta chain was documented in a study of STAT5B mutations in CD4+ large granular lymphocyte leukemia. The CDR3 sequence is 12 residues long. After removal of 7 bases from V and 2 bases from J, the junction contained 4 bases not matched to a gene. Germline V gene sequence: CDR1 SQVTM, CDR2 ANQGSEA. Turning to this clone: Its target is not known.

As processed by the authors: The detection floor for productive clonotype frequency was 2.59 x 10-5. Profiling relied on immunoSEQ multiplex PCR, and the TCRdb table lists in-frame clones only, not all of them. From that table come the V and J calls and clone size; the DNA was used to work out D and trimming. The top ten hold around 2.6% of the sample, which has some 30,000 clones, nearly 80% seen once. Study observations and caveats: Main leukemic clonotypes were patient-specific, but around 25% appeared at low frequency elsewhere.

The chain links TRBV29-1 to TRBJ2-5, with TRBD1 identical over 7 bases. Sequenced input: CD4+ T cells from blood buffy coats. The receptor comes from a human donor in good health. DNA of the CDR3: TGCAGCGCCGGGGACAGACAAGAGACCCAGTACTTC. It specifies CSAGDRQETQYF.